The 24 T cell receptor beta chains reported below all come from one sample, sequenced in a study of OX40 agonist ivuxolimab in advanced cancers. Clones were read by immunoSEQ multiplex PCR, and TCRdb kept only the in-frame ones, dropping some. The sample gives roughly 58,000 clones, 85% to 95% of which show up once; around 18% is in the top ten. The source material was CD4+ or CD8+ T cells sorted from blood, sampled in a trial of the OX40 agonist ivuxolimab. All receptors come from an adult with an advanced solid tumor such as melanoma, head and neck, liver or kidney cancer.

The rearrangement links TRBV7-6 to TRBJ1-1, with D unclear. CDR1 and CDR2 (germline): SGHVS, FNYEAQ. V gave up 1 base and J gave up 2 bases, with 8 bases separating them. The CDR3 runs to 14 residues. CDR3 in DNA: TGTGCCAGCAGCTTAGAGGCGGTAAACACTGAAGCTTTCTTT. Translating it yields CASSLEAVNTEAFF.

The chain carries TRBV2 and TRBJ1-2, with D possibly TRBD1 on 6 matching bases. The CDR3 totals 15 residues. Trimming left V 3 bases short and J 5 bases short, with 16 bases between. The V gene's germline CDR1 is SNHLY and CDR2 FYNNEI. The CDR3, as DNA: TGTGCCAGCAGTGAGGAGAACAGGGCGAATTATGGCTACACCTTC. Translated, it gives CASSEENRANYGYTF.

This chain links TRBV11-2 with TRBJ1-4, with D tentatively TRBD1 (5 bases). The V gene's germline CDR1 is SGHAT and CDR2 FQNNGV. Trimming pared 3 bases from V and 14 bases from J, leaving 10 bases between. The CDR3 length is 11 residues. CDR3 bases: TGTGCCAGCAGCTTGGGGCGCAGCCTGTTTTTT. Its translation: CASSLGRSLFF.

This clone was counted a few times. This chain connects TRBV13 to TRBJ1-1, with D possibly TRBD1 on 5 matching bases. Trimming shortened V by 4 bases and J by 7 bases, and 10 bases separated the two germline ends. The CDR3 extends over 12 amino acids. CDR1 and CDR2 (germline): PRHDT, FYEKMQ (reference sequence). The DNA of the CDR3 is TGTGCCAGCAGCTCTCAGGGAGTTGAAGCTTTCTTT. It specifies CASSSQGVEAFF.

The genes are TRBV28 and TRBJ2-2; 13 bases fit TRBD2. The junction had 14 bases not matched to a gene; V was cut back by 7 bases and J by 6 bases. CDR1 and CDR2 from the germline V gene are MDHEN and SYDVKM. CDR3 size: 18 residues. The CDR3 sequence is CASTSLEGTSGISGELFF. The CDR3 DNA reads TGTGCCAGCACGTCGCTAGAAGGGACTAGCGGGATCTCCGGGGAGCTGTTTTTT.

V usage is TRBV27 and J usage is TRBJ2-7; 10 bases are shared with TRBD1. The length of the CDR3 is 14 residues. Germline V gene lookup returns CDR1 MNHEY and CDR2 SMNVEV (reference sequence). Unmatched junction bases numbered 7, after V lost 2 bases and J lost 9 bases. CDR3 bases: TGTGCCAGCAGTTTAATCGGGACAGGGGAACCGCAGTACTTC. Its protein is CASSLIGTGEPQYF.

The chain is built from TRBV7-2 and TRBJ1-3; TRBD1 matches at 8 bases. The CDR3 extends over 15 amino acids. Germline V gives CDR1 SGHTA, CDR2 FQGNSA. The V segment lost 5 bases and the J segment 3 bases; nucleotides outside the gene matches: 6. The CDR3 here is CASSRRTGLGNTIYF. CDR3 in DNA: TGTGCCAGCAGCCGAAGGACAGGGCTTGGAAACACCATATATTTT.

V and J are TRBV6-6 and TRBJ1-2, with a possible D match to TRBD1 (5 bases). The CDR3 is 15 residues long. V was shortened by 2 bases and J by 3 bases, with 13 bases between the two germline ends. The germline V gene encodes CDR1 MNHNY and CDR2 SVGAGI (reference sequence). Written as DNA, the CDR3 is TGTGCCAGCAGTTACGGTTCGGGGGGGTACTATGGCTACACCTTC. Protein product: CASSYGSGGYYGYTF.

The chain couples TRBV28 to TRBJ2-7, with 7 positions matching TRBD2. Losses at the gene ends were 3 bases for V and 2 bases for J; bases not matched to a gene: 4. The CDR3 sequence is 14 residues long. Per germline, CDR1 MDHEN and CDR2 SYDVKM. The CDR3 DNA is TGTGCCAGCAGTTTCACTAGCGCTACCTACGAGCAGTACTTC. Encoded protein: CASSFTSATYEQYF.

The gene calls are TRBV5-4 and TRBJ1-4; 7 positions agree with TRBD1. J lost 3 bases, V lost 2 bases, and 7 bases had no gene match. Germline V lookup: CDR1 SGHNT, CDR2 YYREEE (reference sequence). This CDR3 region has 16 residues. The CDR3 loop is CASSFATGSPNEKLFF. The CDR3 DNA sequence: TGTGCCAGCAGCTTTGCGACAGGGTCACCTAATGAAAAACTGTTTTTT.

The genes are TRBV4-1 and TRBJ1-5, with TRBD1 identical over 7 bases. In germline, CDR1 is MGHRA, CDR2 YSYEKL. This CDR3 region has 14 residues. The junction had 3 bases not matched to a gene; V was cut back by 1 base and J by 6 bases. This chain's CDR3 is CASSQVHRGQPQHF. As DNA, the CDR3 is TGCGCCAGCAGCCAAGTCCACAGGGGTCAGCCCCAGCATTTT.

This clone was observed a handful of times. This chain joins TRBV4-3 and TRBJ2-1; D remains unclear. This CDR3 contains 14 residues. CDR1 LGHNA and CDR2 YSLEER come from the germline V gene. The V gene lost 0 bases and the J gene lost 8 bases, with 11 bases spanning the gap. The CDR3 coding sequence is TGCGCCAGCAGCCAAGATGGGGTGGGGTATGAGCAGTTCTTC. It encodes CASSQDGVGYEQFF.

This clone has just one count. The CDR3 region has the DNA TGTGCCAGCAGCGCCGGCGGGGTCCCTGAAGCTTTCTTT. Residues: CASSAGGVPEAFF. The genes are TRBV9 and TRBJ1-1; D is unclear. V lost 3 bases and J 6 bases, leaving 12 bases between the germline ends. Per germline, CDR1 SGDLS and CDR2 YYNGEE. The CDR3 spans 13 residues.

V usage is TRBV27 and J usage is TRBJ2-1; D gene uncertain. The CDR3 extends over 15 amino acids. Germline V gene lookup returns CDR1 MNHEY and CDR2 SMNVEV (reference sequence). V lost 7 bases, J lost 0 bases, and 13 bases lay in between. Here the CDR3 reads CASTSFPISYNEQFF. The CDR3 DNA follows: TGTGCCAGCACCTCGTTCCCAATCTCCTACAATGAGCAGTTCTTC.

CDR3 nucleotide sequence: TGTGCTAGTGGTTTGAACAGCAATCAGCCCCAGCATTTT. Residues: CASGLNSNQPQHF. The chain joins TRBV12-5 to TRBJ1-5; D is uncertain. CDR3 length equals 13 residues. The germline CDR1 and CDR2 sequences are LGHNT and FRNRAP. Trimming removed 2 bases at V and 1 base at J, with 3 bases between.

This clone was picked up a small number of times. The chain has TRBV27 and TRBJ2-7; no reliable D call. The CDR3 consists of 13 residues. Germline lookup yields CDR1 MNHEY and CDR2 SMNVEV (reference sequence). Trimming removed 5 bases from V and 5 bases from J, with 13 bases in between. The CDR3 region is CASSPTSEDEQYF. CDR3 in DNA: TGTGCCAGCAGTCCGACCTCTGAGGACGAGCAGTACTTC.

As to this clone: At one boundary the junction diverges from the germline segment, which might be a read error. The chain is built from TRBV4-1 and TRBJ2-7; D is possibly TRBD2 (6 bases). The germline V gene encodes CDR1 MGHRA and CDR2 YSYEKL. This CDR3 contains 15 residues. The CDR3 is CASSPTPSDYYEQHF. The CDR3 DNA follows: TGCGCCAGCAGCCCAACACCTAGCGACTACTACGAGCAGCACTTC.

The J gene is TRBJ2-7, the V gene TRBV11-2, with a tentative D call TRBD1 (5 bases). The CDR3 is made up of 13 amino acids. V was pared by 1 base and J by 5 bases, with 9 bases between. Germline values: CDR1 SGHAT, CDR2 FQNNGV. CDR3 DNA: TGTGCCAGCAGCTTAGTTATCAGGGACGAGCAGTACTTC. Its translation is CASSLVIRDEQYF.

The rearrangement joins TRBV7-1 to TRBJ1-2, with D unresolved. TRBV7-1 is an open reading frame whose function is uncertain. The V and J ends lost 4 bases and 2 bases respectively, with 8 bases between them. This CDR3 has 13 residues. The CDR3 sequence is CASSLTENYGYTF. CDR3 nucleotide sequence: TGTGCCAGCAGCTTAACCGAAAACTATGGCTACACCTTC.

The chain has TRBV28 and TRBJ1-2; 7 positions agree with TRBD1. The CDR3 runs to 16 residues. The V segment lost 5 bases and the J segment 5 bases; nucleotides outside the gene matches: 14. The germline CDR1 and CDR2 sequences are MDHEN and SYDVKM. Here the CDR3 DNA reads TGTGCCAGCAGTCAAGGACAGGAACGGACGGTGTATGGCTACACCTTC. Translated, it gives CASSQGQERTVYGYTF.

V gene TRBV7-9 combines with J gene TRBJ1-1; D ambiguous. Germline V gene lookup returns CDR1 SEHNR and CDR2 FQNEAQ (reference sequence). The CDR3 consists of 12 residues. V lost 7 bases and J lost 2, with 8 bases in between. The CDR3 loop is CASTPQNTEAFF. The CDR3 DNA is TGTGCCAGCACCCCGCAAAACACTGAAGCTTTCTTT.

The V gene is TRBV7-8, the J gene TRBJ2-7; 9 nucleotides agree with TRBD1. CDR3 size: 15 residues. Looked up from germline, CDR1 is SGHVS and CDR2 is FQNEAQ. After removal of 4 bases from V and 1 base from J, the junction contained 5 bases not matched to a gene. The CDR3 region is CASSSGTGWSYEQYF. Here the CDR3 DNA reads TGTGCCAGCAGCTCGGGGACAGGGTGGTCCTACGAGCAGTACTTC.

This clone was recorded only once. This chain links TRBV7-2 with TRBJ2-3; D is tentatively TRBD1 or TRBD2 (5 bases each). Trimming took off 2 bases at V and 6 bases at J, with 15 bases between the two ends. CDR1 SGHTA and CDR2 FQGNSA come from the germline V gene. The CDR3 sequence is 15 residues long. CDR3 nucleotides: TGTGCCAGCAGCTTATTGGGGCCGCCGGGGGATACGCAGTATTTT. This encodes CASSLLGPPGDTQYF. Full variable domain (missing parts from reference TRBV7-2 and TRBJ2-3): GAGVSQSPSNKVTEKGKDVELRCDPISGHTALYWYRQSLGQGLEFLIYFQGNSAPDKSGLPSDRFSAERTGGSVSTLTIQRTQQEDSAVYLCASSLLGPPGDTQYFGPGTRLTVL.

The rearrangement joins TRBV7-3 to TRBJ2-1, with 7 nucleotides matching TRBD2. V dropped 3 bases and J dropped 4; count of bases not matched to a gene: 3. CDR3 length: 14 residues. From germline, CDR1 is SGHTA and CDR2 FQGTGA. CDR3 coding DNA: TGTGCCAGCAGCTTGAGCGGGGCATACAATGAGCAGTTCTTC. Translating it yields CASSLSGAYNEQFF.